Sequencing of this T cell receptor (beta chain) was carried out in a study of shared clonotypes between healthy human individuals. The table came from immunoSEQ multiplex PCR; TCRdb's copy has only in-frame clones and leaves some out. The sample comprises 2 million or so clones, 90% to 95% of which are singletons, and 0.13% rests with the top ten. V lost 6 bases and J 3 bases, leaving 11 bases between the germline ends. This CDR3 has 13 amino acids. From germline, CDR1 is MNHEY and CDR2 SVGAGI. This sequence joins TRBV6-5 and TRBJ1-2, with D uncertain. The origin of this receptor is a man aged 18 to 29 in good health. The specimen sequenced was naive CD4+ T cells sorted from blood. This sample's subset: CD45RA+ positively selected. CDR3 sequence reads: CASRSTEYYGYTF. CDR3 bases: TGTGCCAGCAGGAGTACAGAGTACTATGGCTACACCTTC.